The 8 T cell receptor beta chains below were found in one sample sequenced in a study of blood T cell repertoires in COVID-19. Sequencing was performed with immunoSEQ multiplex PCR; in TCRdb, only in-frame clones are kept and a portion is missing. This table has tens of thousands of clones, approximately 80% appearing once. Sequences were obtained from peripheral blood. The receptors come from a man at least 80 years old with COVID-19, enrolled during active disease.

The chain recombines TRBV27 with TRBJ1-4, with TRBD1 identical over 7 bases. The CDR3 length is 15 residues. The junction had 17 bases not matched to a gene; V was cut back by 6 bases and J by 13 bases. Germline-derived CDR1 and CDR2 are MNHEY and SMNVEV (reference sequence). CDR3 in amino acids: CASSPTGAPGVRLFF. The CDR3 region has the DNA TGTGCCAGCAGCCCAACAGGGGCGCCGGGAGTTAGACTGTTTTTT.

This chain's CDR3 is CASSIGQSYGYTF. Here the CDR3 DNA reads TGTGCCAGTAGTATCGGACAGTCCTATGGCTACACCTTC. This chain joins TRBV19 and TRBJ1-2, with TRBD1 as a possible D gene (6 bases). There are 13 residues in the CDR3. The V end was cut by 3 bases, the J end by 4 bases, with 9 bases between. Germline V gene sequence: CDR1 LNHDA, CDR2 SQIVND (reference sequence).

The chain has TRBV11-3 and TRBJ2-2, with 10 positions matching TRBD1. The junction had 1 base not matched to a gene; V was cut back by 2 bases and J by 1 base. Germline V gene data show CDR1 as SGHNT and CDR2 as YENEEA. CDR3 length: 16 residues. CDR3 in amino acids: CASSLRTGGNTGELFF. The CDR3 nucleotides are TGTGCCAGCAGCTTACGGACAGGGGGGAACACCGGGGAGCTGTTTTTT.

The chain employs TRBV27 and TRBJ2-2, with 8 bases matching TRBD1. The CDR3 runs to 15 residues. With 4 bases clipped from V and 5 bases from J, the junction kept 6 bases outside the gene matches. The V gene's germline CDR1 is MNHEY and CDR2 SMNVEV (reference sequence). CDR3 DNA: TGTGCCAGCAGTTCCAGGGGGCGACAAACCGGGGAGCTGTTTTTT. This gives the protein CASSSRGRQTGELFF.

This clone was picked up a small number of times. Other nucleotide sequences from this sample produce the same CDR3. The chain combines TRBV12-3 or TRBV12-4 with TRBJ1-1; D not certain. The CDR3 totals 13 residues. The V end was cut by 3 bases, the J end by 5 bases, with 10 bases between. The CDR3 nucleotides read TGTGCCAGCAGTTTCGCGGAGATTACTGAAGCTTTCTTT. Its translation is CASSFAEITEAFF.

About this clone: A much larger clone lies a single base off, so this may be a read error. The chain carries TRBV27 and TRBJ2-7; 7 bases fit TRBD1. The length of the CDR3 is 15 residues. From germline, CDR1 is MNHEY and CDR2 SMNVEV (reference sequence). The CDR3 reads CANSFRPGQMYEQYF. The DNA of the CDR3 is TGTGCCAACAGTTTCCGACCGGGACAGATGTACGAGCAGTACTTC.

The chain joins TRBV24-1 to TRBJ2-3, with 14 bases that match TRBD2. Germline lookup yields CDR1 KGHDR and CDR2 SFDVKD. The junction had 2 bases not matched to a gene; V was cut back by 4 bases and J by 3 bases. The CDR3 consists of 16 residues. The CDR3 nucleotides read TGTGCCACCAGTGAAGGGACTAGCGGGGGAACAGATACGCAGTATTTT. Amino acid sequence: CATSEGTSGGTDTQYF.

The chain uses TRBV2 and TRBJ1-2, with 11 bases lining up with TRBD1. V dropped 5 bases and J dropped 6; count of bases not matched to a gene: 8. Germline V gene sequence: CDR1 SNHLY, CDR2 FYNNEI. This CDR3 is built from 15 residues. The CDR3 DNA reads TGTGCCAGCAGTAAAGAGGGACAGGGGGAAGATGGCTACACCTTC. Encoded protein: CASSKEGQGEDGYTF.